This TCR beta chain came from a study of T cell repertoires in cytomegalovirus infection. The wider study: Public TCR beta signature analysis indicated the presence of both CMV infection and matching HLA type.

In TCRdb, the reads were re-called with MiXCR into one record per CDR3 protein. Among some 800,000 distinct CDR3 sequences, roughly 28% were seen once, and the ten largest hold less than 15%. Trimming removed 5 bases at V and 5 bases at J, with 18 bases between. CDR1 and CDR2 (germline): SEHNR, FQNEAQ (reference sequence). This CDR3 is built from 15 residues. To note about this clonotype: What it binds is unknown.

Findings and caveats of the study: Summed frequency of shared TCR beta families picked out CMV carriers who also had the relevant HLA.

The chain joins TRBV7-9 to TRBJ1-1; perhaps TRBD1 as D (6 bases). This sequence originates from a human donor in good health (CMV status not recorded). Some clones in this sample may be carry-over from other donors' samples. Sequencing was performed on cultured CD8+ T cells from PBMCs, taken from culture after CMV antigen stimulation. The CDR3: CASSASAGARTEAFF. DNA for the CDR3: TGTGCCAGCAGCGCGTCGGCGGGGGCGCGTACTGAAGCTTTCTTT. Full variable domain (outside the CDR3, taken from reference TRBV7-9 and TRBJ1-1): DTGVSQNPRHKITKRGQNVTFRCDPISEHNRLYWYRQTLGQGPEFLTYFQNEAQLEKSRLLSDRFSAERPKGSFSTLEIQRTEQGDSAMYLCASSASAGARTEAFFGQGTRLTVV.